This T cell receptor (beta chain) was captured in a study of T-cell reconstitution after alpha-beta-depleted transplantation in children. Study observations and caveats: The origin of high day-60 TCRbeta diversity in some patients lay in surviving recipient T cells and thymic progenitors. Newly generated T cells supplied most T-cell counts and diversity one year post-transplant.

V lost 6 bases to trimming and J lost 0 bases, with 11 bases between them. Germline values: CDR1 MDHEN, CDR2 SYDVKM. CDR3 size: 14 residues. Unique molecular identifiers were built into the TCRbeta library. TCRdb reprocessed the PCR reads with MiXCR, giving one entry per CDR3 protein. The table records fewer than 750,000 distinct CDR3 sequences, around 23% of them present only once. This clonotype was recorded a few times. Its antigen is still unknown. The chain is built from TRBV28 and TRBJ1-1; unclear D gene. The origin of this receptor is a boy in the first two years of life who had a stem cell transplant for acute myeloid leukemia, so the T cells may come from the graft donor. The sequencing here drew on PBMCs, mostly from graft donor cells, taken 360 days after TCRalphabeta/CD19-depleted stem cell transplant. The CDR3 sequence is CASRNANMNTEAFF. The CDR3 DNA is TGTGCCAGCAGAAACGCCAACATGAACACTGAAGCTTTCTTT.